This record concerns one TCR beta chain sequence. The record originates from a study of shared clonotypes between healthy human individuals. Deep level was the assay's run setting. Authors' data handling: ImmunoSEQ output held junction-only sequences without quality scores, so filtering differed. Profiling relied on immunoSEQ multiplex PCR, and the TCRdb table lists in-frame clones only, not all of them. For V, J and clone size, that table is used; D and trimming come from the DNA. This repertoire shows approximately 530,000 clones, around 95% found once; its top ten account for about 0.064%. The CDR3 covers 15 residues. Deletions cut 0 bases from V and 7 bases from J, with 12 bases between. CDR1 MNHEY and CDR2 SVGAGI come from the germline V gene.

This chain connects TRBV6-5 to TRBJ1-4; possibly TRBD1 for D (5 bases). Input material: naive CD4+ T cells sorted from blood. Subset here: CD45RA+ positively selected. This receptor was identified in a woman under 40 in good health. CDR3 DNA sequence: TGTGCCAGCAGTTACTCTGGGGGGGGGACTGAAAAACTGTTTTTT. Translation gives CASSYSGGGTEKLFF.